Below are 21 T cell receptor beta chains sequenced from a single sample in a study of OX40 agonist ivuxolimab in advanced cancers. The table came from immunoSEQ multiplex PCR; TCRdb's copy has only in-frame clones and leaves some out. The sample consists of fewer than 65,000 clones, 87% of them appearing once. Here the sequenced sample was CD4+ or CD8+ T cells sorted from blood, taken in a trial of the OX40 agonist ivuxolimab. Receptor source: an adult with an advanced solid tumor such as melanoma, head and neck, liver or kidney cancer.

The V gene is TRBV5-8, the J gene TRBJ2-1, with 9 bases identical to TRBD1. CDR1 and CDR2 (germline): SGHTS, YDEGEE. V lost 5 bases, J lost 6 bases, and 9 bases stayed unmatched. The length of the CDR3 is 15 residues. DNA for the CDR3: TGTGCCAGCAGTTTCGGGACAGGGCACTTCAATGAGCAGTTCTTC. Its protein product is CASSFGTGHFNEQFF.

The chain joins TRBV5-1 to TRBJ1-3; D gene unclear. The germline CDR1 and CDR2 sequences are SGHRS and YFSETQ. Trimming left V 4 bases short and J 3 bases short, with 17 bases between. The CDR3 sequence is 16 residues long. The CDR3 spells CASSPRIASGGNTIYF. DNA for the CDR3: TGCGCCAGCAGCCCCCGGATCGCCTCGGGTGGAAACACCATATATTTT. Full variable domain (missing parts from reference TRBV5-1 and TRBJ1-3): KAGVTQTPRYLIKTRGQQVTLSCSPISGHRSVSWYQQTPGQGLQFLFEYFSETQRNKGNFPGRFSGRQFSNSRSEMNVSTLELGDSALYLCASSPRIASGGNTIYFGEGSWLTVV.

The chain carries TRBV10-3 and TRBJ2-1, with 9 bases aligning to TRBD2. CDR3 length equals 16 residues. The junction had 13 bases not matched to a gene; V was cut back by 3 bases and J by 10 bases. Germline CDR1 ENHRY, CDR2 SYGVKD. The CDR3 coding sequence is TGTGCCATCAGTGATTTAGCGGGAGTCTCTTCAGGCGAGCAGTTCTTC. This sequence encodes CAISDLAGVSSGEQFF.

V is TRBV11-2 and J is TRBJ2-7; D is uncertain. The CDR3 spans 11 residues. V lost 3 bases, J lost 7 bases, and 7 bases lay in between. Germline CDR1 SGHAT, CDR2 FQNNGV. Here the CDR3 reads CASSFAREQYF. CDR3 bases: TGTGCCAGCAGCTTCGCAAGGGAGCAGTACTTC.

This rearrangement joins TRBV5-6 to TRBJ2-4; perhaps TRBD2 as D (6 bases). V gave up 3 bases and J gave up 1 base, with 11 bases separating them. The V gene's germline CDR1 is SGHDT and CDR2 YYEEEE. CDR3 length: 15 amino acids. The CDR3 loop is CASSWRALAKNIQYF. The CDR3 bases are TGTGCCAGCAGCTGGAGGGCCCTCGCCAAAAACATTCAGTACTTC.

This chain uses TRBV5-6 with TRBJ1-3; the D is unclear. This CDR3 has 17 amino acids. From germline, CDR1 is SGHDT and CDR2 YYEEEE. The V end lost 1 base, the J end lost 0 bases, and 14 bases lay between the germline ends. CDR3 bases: TGTGCCAGCAGCTTGAATGGGCGGAGTTACTCTGGAAACACCATATATTTT. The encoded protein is CASSLNGRSYSGNTIYF.

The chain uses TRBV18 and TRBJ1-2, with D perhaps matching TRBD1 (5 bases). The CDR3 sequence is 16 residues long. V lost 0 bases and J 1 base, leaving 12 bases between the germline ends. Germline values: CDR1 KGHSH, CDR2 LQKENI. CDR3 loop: CASSPPSSQGNYGYTF. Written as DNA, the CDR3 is TGTGCCAGCTCACCACCGAGTAGTCAGGGTAACTATGGCTACACCTTC.

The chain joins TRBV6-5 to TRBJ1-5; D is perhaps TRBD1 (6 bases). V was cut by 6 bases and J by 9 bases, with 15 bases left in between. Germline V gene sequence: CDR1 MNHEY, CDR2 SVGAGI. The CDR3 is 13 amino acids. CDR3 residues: CASRGRGRGPQHF. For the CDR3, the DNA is TGTGCCAGCAGAGGCAGGGGTAGGGGGCCCCAGCATTTT.

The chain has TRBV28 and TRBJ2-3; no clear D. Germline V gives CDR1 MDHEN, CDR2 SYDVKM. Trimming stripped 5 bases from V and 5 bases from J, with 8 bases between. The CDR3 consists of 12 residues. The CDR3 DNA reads TGTGCCAGCAGTAGATCGAAAGATACGCAGTATTTT. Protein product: CASSRSKDTQYF.

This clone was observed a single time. In DNA form, the CDR3 reads TGTGCCAGCAGTGGTCGAACTGAAGCTTTCTTT. This gives the protein CASSGRTEAFF. The V and J genes are TRBV25-1 and TRBJ1-1; D not certain. This CDR3 contains 11 residues. Germline V gene data show CDR1 as MGHDK and CDR2 as SYGVNS. Trimming stripped 4 bases from V and 5 bases from J, with 5 bases between.

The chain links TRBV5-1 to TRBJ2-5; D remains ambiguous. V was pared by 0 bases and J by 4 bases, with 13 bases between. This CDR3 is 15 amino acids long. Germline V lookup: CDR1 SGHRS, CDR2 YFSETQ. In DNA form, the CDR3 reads TGCGCCAGCAGCTTGGTTTCAGCATTACGAGAGACCCAGTACTTC. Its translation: CASSLVSALRETQYF.

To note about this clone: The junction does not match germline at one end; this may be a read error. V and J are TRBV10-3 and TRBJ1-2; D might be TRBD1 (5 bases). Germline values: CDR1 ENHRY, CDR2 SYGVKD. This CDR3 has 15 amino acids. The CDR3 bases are TGTGCCAGCAGTAACCGGGACGGAGCTACCTATGGCTACACCTTC. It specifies CASSNRDGATYGYTF.

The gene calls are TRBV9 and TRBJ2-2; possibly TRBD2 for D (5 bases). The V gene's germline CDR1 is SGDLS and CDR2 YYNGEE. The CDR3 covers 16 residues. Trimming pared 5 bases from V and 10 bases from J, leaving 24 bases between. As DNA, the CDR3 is TGTGCCAGCAGTAAGGCGTGGGGAGCGGCAGCAGAGGAGCTGTTTTTT. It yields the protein CASSKAWGAAAEELFF.

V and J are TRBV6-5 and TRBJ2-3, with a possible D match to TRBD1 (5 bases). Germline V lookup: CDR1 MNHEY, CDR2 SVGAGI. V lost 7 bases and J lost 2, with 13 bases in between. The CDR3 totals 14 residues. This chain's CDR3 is CASKLQGITDTQYF. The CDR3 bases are TGTGCCAGCAAGTTGCAGGGTATCACAGATACGCAGTATTTT.

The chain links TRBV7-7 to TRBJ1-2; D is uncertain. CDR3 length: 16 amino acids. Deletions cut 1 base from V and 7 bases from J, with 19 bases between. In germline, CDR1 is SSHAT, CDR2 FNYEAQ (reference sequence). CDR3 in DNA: TGTGCCAGCAGCTTAGATCGGCCTCCTGATAATGCTGGCTACACCTTC. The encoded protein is CASSLDRPPDNAGYTF.

The CDR3: CASSRLEAYEQYF. Here the CDR3 DNA reads TGTGCCAGCAGCAGACTGGAAGCCTACGAGCAGTACTTC. The chain links TRBV7-9 to TRBJ2-7; D is unclear. Between the trimmed V and J ends, which lost 5 bases and 2 bases, there was a span of 10 bases. This CDR3 is built from 13 residues. Germline assignment: CDR1 SEHNR and CDR2 FQNEAQ (reference sequence). The full variable domain, completed using reference TRBV7-9 and TRBJ2-7, is DTGVSQNPRHKITKRGQNVTFRCDPISEHNRLYWYRQTLGQGPEFLTYFQNEAQLEKSRLLSDRFSAERPKGSFSTLEIQRTEQGDSAMYLCASSRLEAYEQYFGPGTRLTVT.

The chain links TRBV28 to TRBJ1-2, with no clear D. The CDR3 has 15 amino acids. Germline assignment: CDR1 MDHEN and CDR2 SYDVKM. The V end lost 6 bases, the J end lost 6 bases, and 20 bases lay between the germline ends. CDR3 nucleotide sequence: TGTGCCAGCAGCACACCCTCCCTGGGTAGCCATGGCTACACCTTC. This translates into CASSTPSLGSHGYTF.

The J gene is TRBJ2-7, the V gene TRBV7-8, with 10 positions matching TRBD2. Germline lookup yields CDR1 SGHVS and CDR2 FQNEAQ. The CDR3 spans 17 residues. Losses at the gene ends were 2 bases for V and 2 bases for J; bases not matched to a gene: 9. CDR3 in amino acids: CASSLRPRTSGPYEQYF. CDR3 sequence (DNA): TGTGCCAGCAGCTTAAGGCCCAGGACTAGCGGACCCTACGAGCAGTACTTC. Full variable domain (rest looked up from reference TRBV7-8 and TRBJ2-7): GAGVSQSPRYKVAKRGQDVALRCDPISGHVSLFWYQQALGQGPEFLTYFQNEAQLDKSGLPSDRFFAERPEGSVSTLKIQRTQQEDSAVYLCASSLRPRTSGPYEQYFGPGTRLTVT.

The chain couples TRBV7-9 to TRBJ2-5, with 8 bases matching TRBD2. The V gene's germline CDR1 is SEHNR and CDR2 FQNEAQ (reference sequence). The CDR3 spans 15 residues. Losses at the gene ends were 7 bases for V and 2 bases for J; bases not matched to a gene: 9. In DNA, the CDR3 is TGTGCCAGCACCCTTAGCCTAGCGGGTCAAGAGACCCAGTACTTC. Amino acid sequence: CASTLSLAGQETQYF. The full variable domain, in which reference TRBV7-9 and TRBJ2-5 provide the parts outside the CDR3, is DTGVSQNPRHKITKRGQNVTFRCDPISEHNRLYWYRQTLGQGPEFLTYFQNEAQLEKSRLLSDRFSAERPKGSFSTLEIQRTEQGDSAMYLCASTLSLAGQETQYFGPGTRLLVL.

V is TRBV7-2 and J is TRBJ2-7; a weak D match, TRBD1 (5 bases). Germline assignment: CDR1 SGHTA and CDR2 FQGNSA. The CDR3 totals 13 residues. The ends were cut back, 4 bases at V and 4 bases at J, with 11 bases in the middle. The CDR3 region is CASSSTERYEQYF. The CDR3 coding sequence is TGTGCCAGCAGCTCGACAGAGAGGTACGAGCAGTACTTC.

This CDR3 reads CAISPGTSGGEAFF. The DNA of the CDR3 is TGTGCCATCAGCCCCGGGACAAGCGGTGGTGAAGCTTTCTTT. The chain uses TRBV10-3 and TRBJ1-1, with D tentatively TRBD1 (6 bases). CDR3 length: 14 amino acids. Germline V CDR1 and CDR2: ENHRY, SYGVKD. V was clipped by 6 bases and J by 7 bases, with 18 bases between them.